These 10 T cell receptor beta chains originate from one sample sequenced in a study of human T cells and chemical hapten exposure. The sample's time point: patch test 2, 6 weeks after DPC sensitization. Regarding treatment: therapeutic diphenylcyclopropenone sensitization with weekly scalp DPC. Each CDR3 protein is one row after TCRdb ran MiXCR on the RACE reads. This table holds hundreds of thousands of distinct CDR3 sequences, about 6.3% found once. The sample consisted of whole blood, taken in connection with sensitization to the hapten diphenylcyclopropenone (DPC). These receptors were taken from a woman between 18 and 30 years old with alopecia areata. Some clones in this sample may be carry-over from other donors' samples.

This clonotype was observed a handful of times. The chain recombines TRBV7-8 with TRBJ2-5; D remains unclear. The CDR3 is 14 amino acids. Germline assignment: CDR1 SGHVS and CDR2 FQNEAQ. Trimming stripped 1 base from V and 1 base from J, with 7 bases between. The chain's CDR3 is CASSLEVLQETQYF. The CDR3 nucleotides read TGTGCCAGCAGCTTAGAAGTCCTCCAAGAGACCCAGTACTTC.

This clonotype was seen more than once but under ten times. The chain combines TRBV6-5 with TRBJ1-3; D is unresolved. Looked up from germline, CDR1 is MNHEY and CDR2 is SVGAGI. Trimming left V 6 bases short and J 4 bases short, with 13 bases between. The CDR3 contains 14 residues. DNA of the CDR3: TGTGCCAGCAGACCTGACCAACCAGGAAACACCATATATTTT. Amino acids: CASRPDQPGNTIYF.

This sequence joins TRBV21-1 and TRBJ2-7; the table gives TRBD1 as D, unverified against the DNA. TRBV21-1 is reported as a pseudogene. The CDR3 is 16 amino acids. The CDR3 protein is CASSENRDPSSYEQYF. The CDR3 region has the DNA TGTGCCAGCAGCGAAAACCGGGACCCGAGCTCCTACGAGCAGTACTTC.

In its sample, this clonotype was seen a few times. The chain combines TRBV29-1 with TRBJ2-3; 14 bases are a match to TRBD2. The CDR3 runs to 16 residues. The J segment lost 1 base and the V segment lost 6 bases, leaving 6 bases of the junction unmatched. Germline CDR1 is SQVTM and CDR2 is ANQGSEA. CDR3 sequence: CSVARLAGGRTDTQYF. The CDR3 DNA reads TGCAGCGTCGCGAGACTAGCGGGGGGGCGCACAGATACGCAGTATTTT.

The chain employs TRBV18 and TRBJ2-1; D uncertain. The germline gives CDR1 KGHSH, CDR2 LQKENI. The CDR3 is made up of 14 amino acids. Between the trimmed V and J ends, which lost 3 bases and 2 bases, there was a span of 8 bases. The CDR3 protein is CASSPPEAYNEQFF. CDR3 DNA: TGTGCCAGCTCACCCCCAGAAGCCTACAATGAGCAGTTCTTC.

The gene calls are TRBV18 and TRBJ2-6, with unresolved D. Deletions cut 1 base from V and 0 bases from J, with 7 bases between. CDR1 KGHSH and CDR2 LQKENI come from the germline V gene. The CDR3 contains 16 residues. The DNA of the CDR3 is TGTGCCAGCTCACCACGAGACACCTCTGGGGCCAACGTCCTGACTTTC. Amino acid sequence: CASSPRDTSGANVLTF.

CDR3 nucleotides: TGTGCCAGCAGCTTCCTGCCCCAAGAGACCCAGTACTTC. Translating gives CASSFLPQETQYF. The rearrangement joins TRBV11-2 to TRBJ2-5; D gene uncertain. The CDR3 totals 13 residues. Germline lookup yields CDR1 SGHAT and CDR2 FQNNGV. Trimming stripped 3 bases from V and 1 base from J, with 6 bases between.

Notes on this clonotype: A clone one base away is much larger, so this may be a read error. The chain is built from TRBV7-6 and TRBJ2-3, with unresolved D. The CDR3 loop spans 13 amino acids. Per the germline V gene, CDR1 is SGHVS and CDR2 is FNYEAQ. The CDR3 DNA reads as TGTGTCAGCAGCCACACAGTCACAGATACGCAGTATTTT. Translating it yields CVSSHTVTDTQYF.

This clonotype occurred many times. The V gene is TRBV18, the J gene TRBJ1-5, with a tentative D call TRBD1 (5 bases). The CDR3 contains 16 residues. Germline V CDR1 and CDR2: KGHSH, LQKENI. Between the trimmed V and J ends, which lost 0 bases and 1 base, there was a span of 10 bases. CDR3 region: CASSPPSGASNQPQHF. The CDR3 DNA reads TGTGCCAGCTCACCACCTTCCGGGGCCAGCAATCAGCCCCAGCATTTT.

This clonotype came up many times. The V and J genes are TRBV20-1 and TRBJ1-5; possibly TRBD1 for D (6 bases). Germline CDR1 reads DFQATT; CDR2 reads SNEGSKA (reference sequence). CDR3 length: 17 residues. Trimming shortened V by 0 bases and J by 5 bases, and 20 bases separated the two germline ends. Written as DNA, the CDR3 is TGCAGTGCTAGAGATTTTAGGGGGGCAAGGGAGTATCAGCCCCAGCATTTT. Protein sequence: CSARDFRGAREYQPQHF.